Listed below are T cell receptor beta chains from one sample, sequenced in a study of neurological immune-mediated disorders. TCRdb fed the 5' RACE reads into MiXCR, producing one record per CDR3 protein. The sample holds approximately 65,000 distinct CDR3 sequences; over 4% are singletons and the top ten take around 2.6%. The specimen sequenced was PBMCs. The receptors were gathered from a man aged 45-65 years with multiple sclerosis. The CDR3 runs from the conserved cysteine through the conserved F or W. Fields, in order: V gene, D gene, clone size, J gene, CDR3 protein, CDR3 DNA. A D gene is named only where the DNA matches it firmly. Clone size, where shown, is once, few, many, or a class for clones that have expanded.

V gene: TRBV20-1; D gene: NA; clone size: many; J gene: TRBJ1-2; CDR3 protein: CSAKTGAYGYTF; CDR3 DNA: TGCAGTGCTAAGACCGGGGCCTATGGCTACACCTTC
V gene: TRBV5-6; D gene: TRBD2; clone size: few; J gene: TRBJ2-5; CDR3 protein: CASSLSSGAETQYF; CDR3 DNA: TGTGCCAGCAGCTTATCTAGCGGGGCAGAGACCCAGTACTTC
V gene: TRBV5-1; D gene: NA; clone size: many; J gene: TRBJ1-1; CDR3 protein: CASSHGGTTEAFF; CDR3 DNA: TGCGCCAGCAGCCATGGCGGGACAACTGAAGCTTTCTTT
V gene: TRBV20-1; D gene: TRBD1; clone size: NA; J gene: TRBJ2-5; CDR3 protein: CSVSTGGWETQYF; CDR3 DNA: TGCAGTGTCTCGACAGGGGGCTGGGAGACCCAGTACTTC
V gene: TRBV6-1; D gene: NA; clone size: NA; J gene: TRBJ1-5; CDR3 protein: CASRRDSHQPQHF; CDR3 DNA: TGTGCCAGCAGACGAGACAGCCACCAGCCCCAGCATTTT
V gene: TRBV4-3; D gene: NA; clone size: many; J gene: TRBJ2-3; CDR3 protein: CASSQEPSTDTQYF; CDR3 DNA: TGCGCCAGCAGCCAAGAGCCGAGCACAGATACGCAGTATTTT
V gene: TRBV4-2; D gene: TRBD2; clone size: many; J gene: TRBJ2-2; CDR3 protein: CASSLLAGTNTGELFF; CDR3 DNA: TGTGCCAGCAGCCTGTTAGCGGGTACGAACACCGGGGAGCTGTTTTTT
V gene: TRBV24-1; D gene: TRBD1; clone size: many; J gene: TRBJ1-1; CDR3 protein: CATRGTGGNTEAFF; CDR3 DNA: TGTGCCACCCGCGGTACAGGGGGGAACACTGAAGCTTTCTTT
V gene: TRBV3-1; D gene: TRBD2; clone size: many; J gene: TRBJ2-3; CDR3 protein: CAASGTYTDTQYF; CDR3 DNA: TGTGCGGCTAGCGGGACTTACACAGATACGCAGTATTTT
V gene: TRBV7-9; D gene: NA; clone size: many; J gene: TRBJ1-6; CDR3 protein: CASSLRSQNNSPLHF; CDR3 DNA: TGTGCCAGCAGCCTCCGTTCACAGAATAATTCACCCCTCCACTTT
V gene: TRBV14; D gene: NA; clone size: many; J gene: TRBJ1-5; CDR3 protein: CASSQDRGQPQHF; CDR3 DNA: TGTGCCAGCAGCCAAGATCGGGGTCAGCCCCAGCATTTT
V gene: TRBV15; D gene: TRBD2; clone size: many; J gene: TRBJ2-5; CDR3 protein: CATRTLAGADFGETQYF; CDR3 DNA: TGTGCCACCAGGACACTAGCGGGGGCCGATTTTGGAGAGACCCAGTACTTC
V gene: TRBV7-9; D gene: NA; clone size: many; J gene: TRBJ2-2; CDR3 protein: CASSTGQPGKFF; CDR3 DNA: TGTGCCAGCAGCACGGGCCAGCCGGGAAAGTTTTTT
V gene: TRBV4-1; D gene: TRBD1; clone size: NA; J gene: TRBJ2-3; CDR3 protein: CASSQDSGTGLSTDTQYF; CDR3 DNA: TGCGCCAGCAGCCAAGATTCCGGGACAGGGCTAAGCACAGATACGCAGTATTTT
V gene: TRBV20-1; D gene: TRBD1; clone size: NA; J gene: TRBJ2-3; CDR3 protein: CSARGADRGPTDTQYF; CDR3 DNA: TGCAGTGCTAGAGGGGCCGACAGGGGCCCCACAGATACGCAGTATTTT
V gene: TRBV4-2; D gene: NA; clone size: few; J gene: TRBJ2-7; CDR3 protein: CASSQFHRGGDEQYF; CDR3 DNA: TGTGCCAGCAGCCAATTTCACAGGGGAGGCGACGAGCAGTACTTC
V gene: TRBV7-9; D gene: NA; clone size: many; J gene: TRBJ2-1; CDR3 protein: CASSYTHNEQFF; CDR3 DNA: TGTGCCAGCAGCTATACCCACAATGAGCAGTTCTTC
V gene: TRBV7-6; D gene: TRBD2; clone size: many; J gene: TRBJ2-5; CDR3 protein: CASSFLRGGQETQYF; CDR3 DNA: TGTGCCAGCAGCTTTCTGCGGGGGGGCCAAGAGACCCAGTACTTC
V gene: TRBV7-2; D gene: NA; clone size: many; J gene: TRBJ2-1; CDR3 protein: CASSLESTLNEQFF; CDR3 DNA: TGTGCCAGCAGCTTAGAGAGTACCCTCAATGAGCAGTTCTTC
V gene: TRBV3-1; D gene: NA; clone size: many; J gene: TRBJ1-3; CDR3 protein: CASSFGTSGNTIYF; CDR3 DNA: TGTGCCAGCAGCTTCGGGACATCTGGAAACACCATATATTTT
V gene: TRBV5-1; D gene: TRBD1; clone size: few; J gene: TRBJ2-3; CDR3 protein: CASSSTGGTDTQYF; CDR3 DNA: TGCGCCAGCAGCTCAACAGGGGGCACAGATACGCAGTATTTT
V gene: TRBV10-3; D gene: NA; clone size: many; J gene: TRBJ2-7; CDR3 protein: CAISEGGFGGTGEQYF; CDR3 DNA: TGTGCCATCAGTGAGGGTGGTTTTGGGGGAACCGGCGAGCAGTACTTC
V gene: TRBV5-1; D gene: NA; clone size: many; J gene: TRBJ2-5; CDR3 protein: CASSLAGRAQETQYF; CDR3 DNA: TGCGCCAGCAGCTTGGCCGGAAGAGCTCAAGAGACCCAGTACTTC
V gene: TRBV3-1; D gene: NA; clone size: NA; J gene: TRBJ1-2; CDR3 protein: CASSQEGGEYGYTF; CDR3 DNA: TGTGCCAGCAGCCAAGAAGGCGGGGAATATGGCTACACCTTC
V gene: TRBV6-5; D gene: NA; clone size: many; J gene: TRBJ2-6; CDR3 protein: CASSYFSGANVLTF; CDR3 DNA: TGTGCCAGCAGTTACTTCTCTGGGGCCAACGTCCTGACTTTC
V gene: TRBV7-2; D gene: NA; clone size: many; J gene: TRBJ2-1; CDR3 protein: CASSLGSWDNEQFF; CDR3 DNA: TGTGCCAGCAGCTTAGGTTCCTGGGACAATGAGCAGTTCTTC
V gene: TRBV20-1; D gene: TRBD1; clone size: many; J gene: TRBJ1-5; CDR3 protein: CSATRGTGGNQPQHF; CDR3 DNA: TGCAGTGCCACAAGGGGGACAGGGGGAAATCAGCCCCAGCATTTT
V gene: TRBV20-1; D gene: NA; clone size: NA; J gene: TRBJ1-4; CDR3 protein: CSARAREKLFF; CDR3 DNA: TGCAGTGCTAGAGCCCGTGAAAAACTGTTTTTT
V gene: TRBV10-2; D gene: TRBD1; clone size: many; J gene: TRBJ1-5; CDR3 protein: CASTGTAYQPQNF; CDR3 DNA: TGCGCCAGCACCGGGACAGCTTATCAGCCCCAGAATTTT
V gene: TRBV18; D gene: TRBD2; clone size: many; J gene: TRBJ2-1; CDR3 protein: CASSLLGLAGSYEQFF; CDR3 DNA: TGTGCCAGCTCACTACTGGGACTAGCGGGCTCCTATGAGCAGTTCTTC
V gene: TRBV6-5; D gene: NA; clone size: many; J gene: TRBJ1-2; CDR3 protein: CASSYSGPTDYGYTF; CDR3 DNA: TGTGCCAGCAGTTACTCGGGTCCGACCGATTATGGCTACACCTTC
V gene: TRBV3-1; D gene: NA; clone size: few; J gene: TRBJ2-3; CDR3 protein: CASSRLGMSSTDTQYF; CDR3 DNA: TGTGCCAGCAGCCGGCTTGGTATGTCGAGCACAGATACGCAGTATTTT
V gene: TRBV7-2; D gene: NA; clone size: many; J gene: TRBJ1-3; CDR3 protein: CASSQGGSGNTIYF; CDR3 DNA: TGTGCCAGCAGCCAAGGAGGGTCTGGAAACACCATATATTTT
V gene: TRBV5-1; D gene: TRBD1; clone size: many; J gene: TRBJ1-3; CDR3 protein: CASSRDRSSGNTIYF; CDR3 DNA: TGCGCCAGCAGCCGGGACAGGAGCTCTGGAAACACCATATATTTT
V gene: TRBV12-3/TRBV12-4; D gene: TRBD2; clone size: NA; J gene: TRBJ2-4; CDR3 protein: CASSLRGRNIQYF; CDR3 DNA: TGTGCCAGCAGTTTGCGGGGGAGAAACATTCAGTACTTC
V gene: TRBV20-1; D gene: TRBD2; clone size: many; J gene: TRBJ2-1; CDR3 protein: CSARTSGGNNKYNEQFF; CDR3 DNA: TGCAGTGCCAGGACTAGCGGGGGGAATAATAAATACAATGAGCAGTTCTTC
V gene: TRBV5-6; D gene: TRBD1; clone size: many; J gene: TRBJ1-2; CDR3 protein: CASSAGYGTGYGYTF; CDR3 DNA: TGTGCCAGCAGCGCTGGTTACGGGACAGGGTACGGCTACACCTTC
V gene: TRBV12-3/TRBV12-4; D gene: NA; clone size: many; J gene: TRBJ2-1; CDR3 protein: CASSFHEQFF; CDR3 DNA: TGTGCCAGCAGTTTCCATGAGCAGTTCTTC
V gene: TRBV7-6; D gene: NA; clone size: many; J gene: TRBJ2-3; CDR3 protein: CASSLGVGLSTDTQYF; CDR3 DNA: TGTGCCAGCAGCTTAGGGGTAGGGTTAAGTACAGATACGCAGTATTTT
V gene: TRBV7-2; D gene: TRBD2; clone size: many; J gene: TRBJ2-1; CDR3 protein: CASSLGLAAGEQFF; CDR3 DNA: TGTGCCAGCAGCCTCGGACTAGCGGCCGGGGAGCAGTTCTTC
V gene: TRBV20-1; D gene: NA; clone size: many; J gene: TRBJ2-5; CDR3 protein: CSARHSQAIQETQYF; CDR3 DNA: TGCAGTGCCAGACATTCACAGGCTATCCAAGAGACCCAGTACTTC
V gene: TRBV6-5; D gene: NA; clone size: NA; J gene: TRBJ1-5; CDR3 protein: CASRLRVGQPQNF; CDR3 DNA: TGTGCCAGCAGGCTGAGGGTTGGTCAGCCCCAGAATTTT
V gene: TRBV3-1; D gene: NA; clone size: many; J gene: TRBJ1-5; CDR3 protein: CASSQSFGQPQNF; CDR3 DNA: TGTGCCAGCAGCCAAAGTTTCGGGCAGCCCCAGAATTTT
V gene: TRBV20-1; D gene: NA; clone size: many; J gene: TRBJ2-1; CDR3 protein: CSADGETYNEQFF; CDR3 DNA: TGCAGTGCTGACGGGGAGACATACAATGAGCAGTTCTTC
V gene: TRBV10-3; D gene: TRBD1; clone size: many; J gene: TRBJ1-1; CDR3 protein: CAISASGTGMNTEAFF; CDR3 DNA: TGTGCCATCAGTGCCTCCGGGACAGGGATGAACACTGAAGCTTTCTTT
V gene: TRBV20-1; D gene: NA; clone size: few; J gene: TRBJ1-4; CDR3 protein: CSASHNAFEKLFF; CDR3 DNA: TGCAGTGCTTCTCACAATGCATTCGAAAAACTGTTTTTT
V gene: TRBV7-9; D gene: NA; clone size: many; J gene: TRBJ1-5; CDR3 protein: CASSLEGGQPQHF; CDR3 DNA: TGTGCCAGCAGCTTAGAAGGGGGACAGCCCCAGCATTTT
V gene: TRBV5-1; D gene: NA; clone size: NA; J gene: TRBJ2-2; CDR3 protein: CASSLGSQTGELFF; CDR3 DNA: TGCGCCAGCAGCTTGGGGTCGCAGACCGGGGAGCTGTTTTTT
V gene: TRBV18; D gene: TRBD1; clone size: many; J gene: TRBJ1-6; CDR3 protein: CASSPPVTGTNSPLHF; CDR3 DNA: TGTGCCAGCTCACCACCGGTGACAGGGACTAATTCACCCCTCCACTTT
V gene: TRBV12-3/TRBV12-4; D gene: NA; clone size: many; J gene: TRBJ2-1; CDR3 protein: CASSLTSIDEQFF; CDR3 DNA: TGTGCCAGCAGTTTAACTAGCATAGATGAGCAGTTCTTC
V gene: TRBV18; D gene: TRBD1; clone size: many; J gene: TRBJ2-1; CDR3 protein: CASSPWTGGYNEQFF; CDR3 DNA: TGTGCCAGCTCACCGTGGACAGGGGGCTACAATGAGCAGTTCTTC
V gene: TRBV5-1; D gene: NA; clone size: many; J gene: TRBJ1-2; CDR3 protein: CASSLAILDRNYGYTF; CDR3 DNA: TGCGCCAGCAGCTTAGCAATACTGGACAGAAACTATGGCTACACCTTC
V gene: TRBV10-3; D gene: TRBD1; clone size: many; J gene: TRBJ1-5; CDR3 protein: CAISTRGTPGQPQNF; CDR3 DNA: TGTGCCATCAGCACCAGGGGGACACCCGGTCAGCCCCAGAATTTT
V gene: TRBV5-5; D gene: NA; clone size: many; J gene: TRBJ1-1; CDR3 protein: CASSLNTNTEAFF; CDR3 DNA: TGTGCCAGCAGCTTGAATACGAACACTGAAGCTTTCTTT
V gene: TRBV5-5; D gene: NA; clone size: many; J gene: TRBJ1-2; CDR3 protein: CASSFGAAYHGYTF; CDR3 DNA: TGTGCCAGCAGCTTTGGGGCAGCCTACCATGGCTACACCTTC
V gene: TRBV5-6; D gene: NA; clone size: many; J gene: TRBJ2-4; CDR3 protein: CASSSSADVALAKNIQYF; CDR3 DNA: TGTGCCAGCAGCTCATCCGCGGACGTCGCTCTAGCCAAAAACATTCAGTACTTC
V gene: TRBV12-3/TRBV12-4; D gene: NA; clone size: NA; J gene: TRBJ2-5; CDR3 protein: CASSKTLGAAPKETQYF; CDR3 DNA: TGTGCCAGCAGTAAAACCCTTGGGGCTGCCCCTAAAGAGACCCAGTACTTC
V gene: TRBV7-2; D gene: TRBD1; clone size: many; J gene: TRBJ2-1; CDR3 protein: CASSLWTGGLGEQFF; CDR3 DNA: TGTGCCAGCAGCCTTTGGACAGGGGGTTTGGGTGAGCAGTTCTTC